This T cell receptor beta chain was observed in a study of cytomegalovirus exposure and HLA in healthy donors. Overall study findings and caveats: In vitro assays verified that three CMV-associated chains recognized CMV antigens specifically.

On this clone itself: Its antigen is still unknown.

The protocol was immunoSEQ multiplex PCR, while the TCRdb copy is restricted to in-frame clones and leaves out a portion. Among 98,000 or so clones listed, under 97% were seen once. Germline CDR1 reads MGHDK; CDR2 reads SYGVNS. The CDR3 consists of 12 residues. Trimming took 8 bases from V and 8 from J; bases not matched to a gene: 4. This receptor was obtained from a woman younger than 35 in good health and CMV-seronegative. V usage is TRBV25-1 and J usage is TRBJ1-2, with 11 bases that match TRBD1. Sequenced: PBMCs. CDR3 protein: CASGWTGGGYTF. DNA for the CDR3: TGTGCCAGCGGATGGACAGGGGGCGGCTACACCTTC.